This T cell receptor (beta chain) was sequenced during a study of blood T cell repertoires in COVID-19. The table came from immunoSEQ multiplex PCR; TCRdb's copy has only in-frame clones and leaves some out. The table has approximately 330,000 clones, just over 85% seen once. CDR1 and CDR2 (germline): SGHTA, FQGNSA. Trimming took 4 bases from V and 6 from J; bases not matched to a gene: 5. The CDR3 runs 14 residues. The V and J genes are TRBV7-2 and TRBJ1-1, with 10 nucleotides matching TRBD1. The source is a middle-aged woman with acute COVID-19. Specimen: PBMCs or T cells enriched from blood (not recorded which). The CDR3 nucleotides are TGTGCCAGCAGCTCCCGACAGGGGGCCCCTGAAGCTTTCTTT. It is translated as CASSSRQGAPEAFF.